The 32 T cell receptor beta chains below were found in one sample sequenced in a study of blood T cell repertoires in COVID-19. Clones were read by immunoSEQ multiplex PCR, and TCRdb kept only the in-frame ones, dropping some. The table shows 95,000 to 100,000 clones, with 85% occurring only once. The sample comprised peripheral blood. The source of these receptors is a woman in her sixties or seventies with active or convalescent COVID-19.

The chain is built from TRBV15 and TRBJ2-1; D possibly corresponds to TRBD2 (6 bases). Trimming took off 0 bases at V and 15 bases at J, with 15 bases between the two ends. The CDR3 has 13 amino acids. Germline CDR1 reads LNHNV; CDR2 reads YYDKDF (reference sequence). In nucleotides, the CDR3 is TGTGCCACCAGCAGAGATGCTCTAGCGAGTCGGTTCTTC. It encodes CATSRDALASRFF.

As DNA, the CDR3 is TGTGCCAGCAGCCCGACAGGGATAACCGGGGAGCTGTTTTTT. As protein: CASSPTGITGELFF. The rearrangement links TRBV7-2 to TRBJ2-2; 7 bases match TRBD1. Germline V gene data show CDR1 as SGHTA and CDR2 as FQGNSA. The CDR3 totals 14 residues. V lost 5 bases to trimming and J lost 5 bases; unmatched junction nucleotides: 5.

The chain uses TRBV19 and TRBJ2-2; TRBD1 is a possible D gene (7 bases). This CDR3 spans 15 amino acids. Trimming removed 4 bases at V and 7 bases at J, with 16 bases between. The germline V gene encodes CDR1 LNHDA and CDR2 SQIVND (reference sequence). The CDR3: CASSKDRDSGGELFF. The CDR3 nucleotides read TGTGCCAGTAGTAAAGACAGGGACTCGGGCGGGGAGCTGTTTTTT.

The chain is built from TRBV5-1 and TRBJ2-3; D may be TRBD1 (6 bases). V was cut by 0 bases and J by 2 bases, with 7 bases left in between. The CDR3 has 14 residues. Germline lookup yields CDR1 SGHRS and CDR2 YFSETQ. The CDR3 sequence is CASSLGTATDTQYF. The CDR3, as DNA: TGCGCCAGCAGCTTGGGGACAGCCACAGATACGCAGTATTTT.

V gene TRBV5-6 combines with J gene TRBJ1-5; the match to TRBD1 covers 7 bases. V shed 2 bases, J shed 0 bases, and the junction held 5 bases outside the gene matches. The CDR3 loop spans 16 amino acids. Germline CDR1 and CDR2: SGHDT and YYEEEE. CDR3 bases: TGTGCCAGCAGCTTAGGGACAGTTAATAGCAATCAGCCCCAGCATTTT. Translation gives CASSLGTVNSNQPQHF.

This rearrangement joins TRBV5-5 to TRBJ2-2; 9 nucleotides line up with TRBD1. The CDR3 is 16 residues long. V shed 2 bases and J 7 bases; nucleotides not matched to a gene: 9. Per the germline V gene, CDR1 is SGHKS and CDR2 is YYEKEE (reference sequence). CDR3 region: CASSLAGTGFIGELFF. CDR3 bases: TGTGCCAGCAGCTTAGCTGGGACAGGGTTTATCGGGGAGCTGTTTTTT.

The DNA of the CDR3 is TGTGCCAGCAGCTTGGCCGCAGGGGCCACGAAACCCCAGCATTTT. It codes for CASSLAAGATKPQHF. V usage is TRBV5-6 and J usage is TRBJ1-5; D perhaps matches TRBD1 (6 bases). CDR1 SGHDT and CDR2 YYEEEE come from the germline V gene. V was trimmed by 0 bases and J by 10 bases, leaving 17 bases between them. The CDR3 has 15 residues.

The chain couples TRBV30 to TRBJ1-2; TRBD1 matches at 7 bases. The CDR3 is 13 residues long. The germline CDR1 and CDR2 sequences are GTSNPN and SVGIG (reference sequence). With V trimmed by 4 bases and J by 2 bases, 4 bases remained unmatched. The DNA of the CDR3 is TGTGCCTGGATTCCAGGGGGGAACTATGGCTACACCTTC. Translating it yields CAWIPGGNYGYTF.

The rearrangement uses TRBV15 and TRBJ2-1, with TRBD1 matching 9 bases. CDR1 and CDR2 from the germline V gene are LNHNV and YYDKDF (reference sequence). The CDR3 covers 15 residues. J gave up 7 bases and V 5 bases, and 9 bases lay outside the gene matches. DNA of the CDR3: TGTGCCACCAGCCGAGGGAACAGGGGGCGGAATGAGCAGTTCTTC. This sequence encodes CATSRGNRGRNEQFF.

V is TRBV18 and J is TRBJ2-2; 7 nucleotides agree with TRBD1. V gave up 5 bases and J gave up 2 bases; unmatched junction bases: 5. CDR3 length: 15 residues. CDR1 KGHSH and CDR2 LQKENI come from the germline V gene. The CDR3 loop is CASSFGTVNTGELFF. For the CDR3, the DNA is TGTGCCAGCTCATTCGGGACAGTTAACACCGGGGAGCTGTTTTTT.

The rearrangement uses TRBV4-3 and TRBJ2-7; D not certain. V shed 1 base and J shed 1 base, with 11 bases lying between them. Germline lookup yields CDR1 LGHNA and CDR2 YSLEER. This CDR3 region has 15 residues. CDR3 amino acids: CASSQGIQVSYEQYF. The CDR3 coding sequence is TGCGCCAGCAGCCAAGGTATCCAGGTTTCCTACGAGCAGTACTTC.

Only one count was recorded for this clone. This chain links TRBV5-4 with TRBJ2-7; D may be TRBD2 (5 bases). Germline CDR1 SGHNT, CDR2 YYREEE (reference sequence). CDR3 length: 13 residues. V shed 2 bases and J shed 7 bases, with 13 bases lying between them. CDR3 coding DNA: TGTGCCAGCAGCTTTTCGGGTCCGGGGGAGCAGTACTTC. Amino acid sequence: CASSFSGPGEQYF.

The sample holds one count of this clone. The chain combines TRBV28 with TRBJ1-2; 10 positions agree with TRBD1. This CDR3 is built from 19 residues. Losses at the gene ends were 4 bases for V and 4 bases for J; bases not matched to a gene: 18. CDR1 and CDR2 (germline): MDHEN, SYDVKM. CDR3 region: CASSSADRGRTGWSYGYTF. CDR3 in DNA: TGTGCCAGCAGTTCAGCAGACAGGGGGCGAACCGGGTGGAGCTATGGCTACACCTTC.

The V and J genes are TRBV7-2 and TRBJ1-6; D is unclear. This CDR3 is 14 amino acids long. Germline CDR1 SGHTA, CDR2 FQGNSA. V was pared by 1 base and J by 7 bases, with 8 bases between. The CDR3 DNA follows: TGTGCCAGCAGCTTAGGCAGTTGGAATTCACCCCTCCACTTT. It is translated as CASSLGSWNSPLHF.

The chain is built from TRBV9 and TRBJ2-7; D may be TRBD2 (6 bases). The germline V gene has CDR1 SGDLS and CDR2 YYNGEE. The CDR3 sequence is 16 residues long. Between the trimmed V and J ends, which lost 3 bases and 1 base, there was a span of 17 bases. Here the CDR3 DNA reads TGTGCCAGCAGCGGAGGAATAGGAGGGCGGTCCTACGAGCAGTACTTC. Amino acids: CASSGGIGGRSYEQYF.

The chain combines TRBV15 with TRBJ1-2, with 9 positions matching TRBD1. Germline assignment: CDR1 LNHNV and CDR2 YYDKDF (reference sequence). The CDR3 runs 16 residues. The trim removed 0 bases at V and 5 bases at J, leaving 7 bases unmatched. The CDR3 reads CATSRDQTGGWYGYTF. CDR3 DNA: TGTGCCACCAGCAGAGATCAAACAGGGGGCTGGTATGGCTACACCTTC.

The chain has TRBV6-5 and TRBJ1-2, with 8 nucleotides matching TRBD1. The germline CDR1 and CDR2 sequences are MNHEY and SVGAGI. V shed 3 bases and J 6 bases; nucleotides not matched to a gene: 6. The CDR3 is 14 residues long. The chain's CDR3 is CASSYGQGANGYTF. The CDR3 bases are TGTGCCAGCAGTTATGGGCAGGGGGCTAATGGCTACACCTTC.

This clone has just a few counts. The CDR3 spells CARSLCRPYGYTF. CDR3 nucleotides: TGTGCCAGAAGCTTGTGCAGGCCCTATGGCTACACCTTC. The chain uses TRBV5-3 and TRBJ1-2; D is uncertain. TRBV5-3 is placed among ORFs of uncertain function. The V end was cut by 1 base, the J end by 4 bases, with 8 bases between. This CDR3 comprises 13 residues.

This clone was picked up one time. This chain connects TRBV30 to TRBJ1-4; TRBD1 aligns across 7 bases. In germline, CDR1 is GTSNPN, CDR2 SVGIG (reference sequence). This CDR3 is built from 14 residues. V trimming: 0 bases; J trimming: 8 bases; junction bases outside the gene matches: 6. The CDR3: CAWSVQGQSEKLFF. In DNA, the CDR3 is TGTGCCTGGAGTGTACAGGGACAGAGCGAAAAACTGTTTTTT.

The chain employs TRBV7-8 and TRBJ1-3, with TRBD1 matching 8 bases. J lost 0 bases, V lost 5 bases, and 9 bases had no gene match. The CDR3 extends over 17 amino acids. Germline V gene sequence: CDR1 SGHVS, CDR2 FQNEAQ. CDR3 protein: CASSQGTGARSGNTIYF. The CDR3 nucleotides are TGTGCCAGCAGCCAAGGGACAGGAGCACGCTCTGGAAACACCATATATTTT.

This chain uses TRBV28 with TRBJ1-5, with TRBD1 identical over 8 bases. Germline CDR1 MDHEN, CDR2 SYDVKM. The CDR3 contains 13 residues. V dropped 6 bases and J dropped 6; count of bases not matched to a gene: 4. The CDR3 DNA sequence: TGTGCCAGCAGACTCACAGGGGGTCAGCCCCAGCATTTT. Its protein is CASRLTGGQPQHF. Full variable domain (outside the CDR3, taken from reference TRBV28 and TRBJ1-5): DVKVTQSSRYLVKRTGEKVFLECVQDMDHENMFWYRQDPGLGLRLIYFSYDVKMKEKGDIPEGYSVSREKKERFSLILESASTNQTSMYLCASRLTGGQPQHFGDGTRLSIL.

The chain couples TRBV12-5 to TRBJ1-1; TRBD1 is a possible D gene (6 bases). This CDR3 is built from 15 residues. The V end lost 6 bases, the J end lost 2 bases, and 16 bases lay between the germline ends. Germline loops: CDR1 LGHNT, CDR2 FRNRAP. This CDR3 reads CASGPPQGLNTEAFF. For the CDR3, the DNA is TGTGCTAGTGGACCCCCACAGGGCCTCAACACTGAAGCTTTCTTT.

The chain combines TRBV7-2 with TRBJ2-2; TRBD2 matches at 13 bases. CDR3 size: 15 residues. Germline V gives CDR1 SGHTA, CDR2 FQGNSA. Germline trimming cut 6 bases from V and 6 bases from J; bases unmatched to any gene: 4. In DNA, the CDR3 is TGTGCCAGCAGAATTGGACTAGCGGGAGCCGGGGAGCTGTTTTTT. This codes for CASRIGLAGAGELFF.

This chain connects TRBV12-5 to TRBJ2-7; maybe TRBD2 (6 bases). CDR3 length: 14 amino acids. The germline CDR1 and CDR2 sequences are LGHNT and FRNRAP. The V gene lost 5 bases and the J gene lost 4 bases, with 15 bases spanning the gap. The CDR3 DNA reads as TGTGCTAGTGGTCCGCGGGACGGACGTTACGAGCAGTACTTC. Protein sequence: CASGPRDGRYEQYF.

The chain links TRBV2 to TRBJ1-5; D is perhaps TRBD1 (6 bases). This CDR3 spans 13 amino acids. Germline V gives CDR1 SNHLY, CDR2 FYNNEI. Trimming pared 4 bases from V and 7 bases from J, leaving 11 bases between. In nucleotides, the CDR3 is TGTGCCAGCAGTGTAGGGGGTGGACAGCCCCAGCATTTT. Translating gives CASSVGGGQPQHF.

CDR3 bases: TGTGCCAGCAGCGTAGGTAGCAGAAACACCGGGGAGCTGTTTTTT. It specifies CASSVGSRNTGELFF. The chain has TRBV9 and TRBJ2-2; no clear D gene. V lost 0 bases and J lost 2, with 8 bases in between. In germline, CDR1 is SGDLS, CDR2 YYNGEE. This CDR3 spans 15 amino acids.

The gene calls are TRBV24-1 and TRBJ2-1, with 14 positions matching TRBD2. Germline CDR1 KGHDR, CDR2 SFDVKD. The CDR3 loop spans 15 amino acids. J was trimmed by 4 bases and V by 7 bases; bases with no gene match: 2. CDR3 nucleotide sequence: TGTGCCACCAGCCGACTAGCGGGGGGGTACAATGAGCAGTTCTTC. Translated, it gives CATSRLAGGYNEQFF.

The chain is built from TRBV3-1 (or the pseudogene TRBV3-2) and TRBJ2-7, with D unresolved. This CDR3 has 14 amino acids. Deletions cut 4 bases from V and 1 base from J, with 11 bases between. Per the germline V gene, CDR1 is LGHDT and CDR2 is YNNKEL (reference sequence). The CDR3, as DNA: TGTGCCAGCAGCCTTGGCGGATCTTCCTACGAGCAGTACTTC. Its protein product is CASSLGGSSYEQYF.

This chain connects TRBV5-1 to TRBJ2-7; the match to TRBD1 covers 10 bases. The V and J ends lost 7 bases and 1 base, in that order; junction bases with no gene match: 8. CDR3 length: 15 amino acids. Germline CDR1 reads SGHRS; CDR2 reads YFSETQ. The CDR3 bases are TGCGCCAGCGCGTCCGGGACAGGGGCATCCTACGAGCAGTACTTC. Translated: CASASGTGASYEQYF. Full variable domain (missing parts from reference TRBV5-1 and TRBJ2-7): KAGVTQTPRYLIKTRGQQVTLSCSPISGHRSVSWYQQTPGQGLQFLFEYFSETQRNKGNFPGRFSGRQFSNSRSEMNVSTLELGDSALYLCASASGTGASYEQYFGPGTRLTVT.

The chain carries TRBV4-3 and TRBJ2-7; 10 bases agree with TRBD2. Germline CDR1 and CDR2: LGHNA and YSLEER. Trimming at V came to 1 base and at J to 0 bases, leaving 6 bases not matched to a gene. The CDR3 is 17 amino acids. In DNA, the CDR3 is TGCGCCAGCAGCCAAGTGGTACTAGCGGGGCGCTCCTACGAGCAGTACTTC. This codes for CASSQVVLAGRSYEQYF.

This chain uses TRBV5-4 with TRBJ2-2; tentative D call: TRBD1 (7 bases). V lost 0 bases, J lost 4 bases, and 13 bases lay in between. This CDR3 is 16 amino acids long. Per germline, CDR1 SGHNT and CDR2 YYREEE (reference sequence). CDR3 sequence reads: CASSLAGGRITGELFF. CDR3 coding DNA: TGTGCCAGCAGCTTGGCAGGGGGGCGCATCACCGGGGAGCTGTTTTTT. Supplemented by reference TRBV5-4 and TRBJ2-2, the full variable domain reads ETGVTQSPTHLIKTRGQQVTLRCSSQSGHNTVSWYQQALGQGPQFIFQYYREEENGRGNFPPRFSGLQFPNYSSELNVNALELDDSALYLCASSLAGGRITGELFFGEGSRLTVL.

This chain connects TRBV29-1 to TRBJ1-2; TRBD1 matches 7 bases. Germline V gene data show CDR1 as SQVTM and CDR2 as ANQGSEA. This CDR3 comprises 12 residues. The V segment lost 7 bases and the J segment 4 bases; nucleotides outside the gene matches: 6. The CDR3 coding sequence is TGCAGCGGGATGGGACAGTCCTATGGCTACACCTTC. Translated: CSGMGQSYGYTF.